This T cell receptor (beta chain) was observed in a study of post-analysis software for immune sequencing data. Study information: The disease courses spanned relapsing-remitting, secondary progressive and progressive-relapsing forms of multiple sclerosis. General study findings and limits: In multiple sclerosis, normalized Chao1 diversity was significantly below that of controls. A handful of TRBV segments, including TRBV5-6, TRBV5-1 and TRBV20-1, were more frequent in patients than controls. Analysis by F measure revealed that same-batch samples clustered strongly together.

Germline CDR1 SGHRS, CDR2 YFSETQ. CDR3 length: 15 amino acids. Built from TCR beta cDNA, the libraries had unique molecular identifiers in them. TCRdb re-analysed the PCR reads in MiXCR, keeping a single row per CDR3 protein. The table has 450,000 to 650,000 distinct CDR3 sequences, roughly two fifths seen once; the top ten hold roughly 1.8%. In the case of this clonotype: The antigen is not known. An end of the junction differs from the germline gene, which may be a read error.

This receptor was taken from a girl between 5 and 17 years old with multiple sclerosis. This sequence joins TRBV5-1 and TRBJ2-1; 8 bases line up with TRBD2. Source material: blood. CDR3 sequence reads: CASSLVAGSYNEQFF. The CDR3 DNA reads as TGTGCCAGCAGTTTAGTAGCGGGATCCTACAATGAGCAGTTCTTC.